This paragraph reports one T cell receptor (beta chain). No cognate antigen has been identified for it. Nothing much larger sits one base from this clone, and base qualities are not available. Genomic DNA was isolated from the sorted cells so that the TCRbeta CDR3 region could be sequenced. The immunoSEQ Assay was used for sequencing of TCRbeta CDR3 regions. Drawn from immuneACCESS, this table holds only the in-frame rearrangements with V and J called that TCRdb kept. Clones are partly lost; checked studies trace under half to an unresolved V gene and leave the rest unexplained. The sample contains approximately 20,000 clones, roughly three quarters of them found a single time. The top ten clones comprise less than 9.5% of the sample. Ends trimmed: V by 1 base, J by 7 bases; bases unmatched to a gene: 2. The CDR3 contains 14 residues, cysteine and phenylalanine counted. The kept DNA is CDR3 alone, 42 bases in frame from the first base. Sequences SGHDT (CDR1) and YYEEEE (CDR2) are obtained from the germline V gene.

The data stem from a study of OX40 agonist ivuxolimab in advanced cancers. Looking at the study overall: The costimulatory receptor OX40 (CD134) was targeted by ivuxolimab, a fully human IgG2 agonistic monoclonal antibody. The paper reports the monotherapy dose-escalation portion (N of about 54 patients) of the phase I ivuxolimab trial. Of the 50 or so patients in dose escalation, some 19 had hepatocellular carcinoma, around 15 had melanoma, 9 had renal cell carcinoma and 9 had head and neck cancer. Peripheral TCRbeta sequencing was intended to test whether TCR sequence diversity was altered and clonal T-cell expansion was caused by ivuxolimab. Patients were allowed to have had prior anti-PD-1, anti-PD-L1 or anti-CTLA-4 therapy, and 40% to 45% of the dose-escalation patients had previously received checkpoint inhibitors. Intravenous ivuxolimab was administered to patients every 2 weeks at six dose levels: 0.01, 0.1, 0.3, 1.5, 3 and 10 mg/kg. Three dose-escalation patients achieved partial responses, one with hepatocellular carcinoma and two with cutaneous melanoma. In the dose-escalation cohort, 75% to 90% of patients were male, and the mean age was roughly 60 years with a range of roughly 20 to 85. Summary of the overall study and its limitations: The antigen specificity of the peripheral T cells that underwent clonal expansion was not determined. At doses from 0.1 to 3.0 mg/kg, clonal expansion was seen in both CD4+ and CD8+ blood T cells between baseline and week 6. On average, CD8+ T cells showed more expanded clones than CD4+ T cells after ivuxolimab. Low levels of normalized T-cell clonal expansion were also shown by some nonresponding patients. In the 0.1-3.0 mg/kg groups, partial responders were among the patients with the lowest normalized peripheral clonal expansion, particularly in CD8+ T cells.

The trial excluded patients who had a history of autoimmune disease or were on systemic immunosuppression. Peripheral blood for TCR sequencing was drawn from every dose cohort at baseline, at cycle 4 day 1 and at cycle 7 day 1. Samples came from an open-label, multicenter, first-in-human phase I dose-escalation trial of ivuxolimab. Adults with locally advanced or metastatic melanoma, renal cell carcinoma, hepatocellular carcinoma or head and neck squamous cell carcinoma were enrolled in the trial. CD4+ and CD8+ T cells were sorted separately from peripheral blood before TCR sequencing. This TCR was recovered from an adult with an advanced solid tumor such as melanoma, head and neck, liver or kidney cancer. The sequences come from CD4+ or CD8+ T cells sorted from blood, collected in a trial of the OX40 agonist ivuxolimab. This sequence uses TRBV5-6 and TRBJ1-3; TRBD1 aligns with 10 central bases. In nucleotides, the sequence is TGTGCCAGCAGCTTGTGGACAGGGGGGAACACCATATATTTT. Protein translation: CASSLWTGGNTIYF.